The 3 T cell receptor beta chains listed next were all sequenced from one sample in a study of T cell changes during pregnancy in multiple sclerosis (dated by TCRdb to about 2019). Library preparation used the immunoSEQ multiplex PCR assay. The table comes from immuneACCESS by way of TCRdb, which keeps in-frame sequences with V and J called. Part of the clones is missing from these tables; in studies checked, under half for an unresolved V gene and the rest for unknown reasons. The sample yields 20,000 to 25,000 clones; 85% were counted once. 15% to 19% of the sample is held by the ten biggest clonotypes. The sample in question was CD8+ T cells from peripheral blood mononuclear cells, obtained in the first trimester of pregnancy. These receptors came from a female donor in good health, enrolled as a control in a pregnancy study.

V is TRBV4-2 and J is TRBJ1-2; D remains unclear. Per germline, CDR1 LGHNA and CDR2 YNFKEQ. Trimming removed 0 bases from V and 4 bases from J, with 15 bases in between. The CDR3 totals 16 residues. The CDR3 nucleotides read TGTGCCAGCAGCCAAGATCGTCTCGGGGAAAGCTATGGCTACACCTTC. Protein: CASSQDRLGESYGYTF.

This chain uses TRBV6-1 with TRBJ2-7; maybe TRBD2 (6 bases). Germline V lookup: CDR1 MNHNS, CDR2 SASEGT. Trimming took off 2 bases at V and 1 base at J, with 9 bases between the two ends. The CDR3 extends over 14 amino acids. The DNA for the CDR3 is TGTGCCAGCAGTGAACGGCGGGATTCCTACGAGCAGTACTTC. As protein: CASSERRDSYEQYF.

Worth noting for this clone: One end of the junction fails to match germline, which may point to a read error. V and J are TRBV6-1 and TRBJ2-1; a weak D match, TRBD2 (5 bases). There are 14 residues in the CDR3. Looked up from germline, CDR1 is MNHNS and CDR2 is SASEGT. The DNA of the CDR3 is TGTGCCAGCAGCGAAGGAGGCTCTTACAATGAGCAGTTCTTC. It encodes CASSEGGSYNEQFF.